This record concerns one T cell receptor (beta chain) sequence. Its specificity is not known. TCRdb keeps only in-frame clones here, not all; method: immunoSEQ multiplex PCR. The data contain about 4,200 clones, approximately 72% of them singletons. These data originate in a study of STAT3 mutations in large granular lymphocyte leukemia. Study-wide results and limits: Every T-LGLL patient had at least one immunodominant TCRbeta clonotype.

The TCR was taken from a man aged 55 to 70 with T-cell large granular lymphocyte leukemia. Some clones in this sample may be carry-over from other donors' samples. The sequenced sample consisted of peripheral blood mononuclear cells.

CDR3: CASSWGGDQPQHF. In DNA form, the CDR3 reads TGTGCCAGCAGTTGGGGGGGGGATCAGCCCCAGCATTTT. This chain uses TRBV6-6 with TRBJ1-5; D is perhaps TRBD1 (5 bases). Trimming pared 4 bases from V and 5 bases from J, leaving 9 bases between. CDR1 and CDR2 from the germline V gene are MNHNY and SVGAGI (reference sequence). CDR3 length: 13 amino acids.